This is a list of T cell receptor beta chains from one sample in a study of Ad26.COV2.S vaccination and SARS-CoV-2 variants. The method was immunoSEQ multiplex PCR; TCRdb's version includes in-frame clones alone and lacks a portion of them. The sample has roughly 320,000 clones, around 83% seen once. The sample here was peripheral blood, taken in a trial of Ad26.COV2.S vaccine versus placebo. The receptors were gathered from a person aged 18-65 years who received the Ad26.COV2.S COVID-19 vaccine or a placebo. CDR3s leave out the opening cysteine and the closing phenylalanine or tryptophan. Fields, in order: J gene, V gene, CDR3 protein.

TRBJ1-1 TRBV5-4 ASSYTSNTEAF
TRBJ1-6 TRBV30 AWRVFSYNSPLH
TRBJ2-5 TRBV18 ASSPLGRGPQETQY
TRBJ1-1 TRBV7-9 ASSLDRDTEAF
TRBJ1-1 TRBV10-1 ASSAQMNTEAF
TRBJ1-1 TRBV2 ASSPQGSTEAF
TRBJ2-6 TRBV30 AWSEQGFSGANVLT
TRBJ2-3 TRBV3-1/TRBV3-2 ASSHRLAGKTDTQY
TRBJ2-2 TRBV7-2 ASSLAYYNTGELF
TRBJ2-2 TRBV27 ASLGAGRTGELF
TRBJ1-1 TRBV6-5 ASSYSSEAGRAF
TRBJ1-2 TRBV30 AWSVGGGYT
TRBJ1-6 TRBV9 ASSTLGQGDSPLH
TRBJ2-7 TRBV28 ASSKKFTYEQY
TRBJ1-2 TRBV15 ATSRDLMGGRYGYT
TRBJ1-2 TRBV15 ATSRDGQGARSGGYT
TRBJ2-5 TRBV11-2 ASSLDLAGVGETQY
TRBJ2-1 TRBV24-1 ATSGTGDRGEQF
TRBJ2-3 TRBV11-2 ASSRGASTDTQY
TRBJ1-2 TRBV5-1 ASSLQGANVGYT
TRBJ1-3 TRBV30 AWSVWGGASNTIY
TRBJ2-5 TRBV18 ASSDGIQETQY
TRBJ1-2 TRBV11-2 ASSLTGSGVVGYT
TRBJ2-3 TRBV6-4 ASSEGLATDTQY
TRBJ1-2 TRBV18 ASSLPGRGIYGYT
TRBJ2-3 TRBV15 ATSRGPLGGTDTQY
TRBJ2-1 TRBV19 ASRKPGLYYNEQF
TRBJ2-7 TRBV6-5 ASSSARAGPSEQY
TRBJ1-2 TRBV2 ASSVKASANYGYT
TRBJ1-4 TRBV4-1 ASSQDGFGRANEKLF
TRBJ1-5 TRBV15 ATSRTHRGSNQPQH
TRBJ2-5 TRBV18 ASSQGLAGGPGQETQY
TRBJ2-2 TRBV10-3 AIRDSTGELF
TRBJ1-4 TRBV6-2/TRBV6-3 ASSLTGRGYEKLF
TRBJ1-4 TRBV9 ASSVHPGTGNEKLF
TRBJ1-5 TRBV19 ASSIVEYQPQH
TRBJ2-1 TRBV6-1 ASSEHSGGAVNEQF
TRBJ2-3 TRBV3-1/TRBV3-2 ASSLIPLGQGADTQY
TRBJ1-5 TRBV3-1/TRBV3-2 ASSQGQGDQPQH
TRBJ2-2 TRBV7-6 ASSSRLAGGADTGELF
TRBJ1-2 TRBV7-7 ASSLAQGFDYGYT
TRBJ1-2 TRBV7-2 ASSLEGIYGYT
TRBJ2-1 TRBV7-2 ASSLAAGTLLGYNEQF
TRBJ2-4 TRBV4-3 ASSPGLQGESKNIQY
TRBJ2-2 TRBV30 AWSNPQGRELF